Listed here is a single T cell receptor (beta chain). Its antigen is as yet unknown. Amplified TCR beta CDR3 regions came from RNA transcripts. First-round RT-PCR of the TCR CDR3 relied on the HTBI primer set. TCRdb itself ran the multiplex PCR reads through MiXCR, one entry per CDR3 protein. The sample carries about 720,000 distinct CDR3 sequences, under 20% recorded once. The data were taken from a study of T cells in Graves' hyperthyroidism and ophthalmopathy. Isolation of PBMCs was performed on about 9.9 ml fresh peripheral blood. Study-wide results and limits: Blood held most thyroid clonotypes expanded above 0.001 frequency.

The specimen sequenced was blood. The sequence derives from a woman between 45 and 60 years old with Graves' hyperthyroidism that later progressed to Graves' ophthalmopathy.

The CDR3 DNA is TGCGCCAGCAGCCAAAATCCGGGACGATCGAACACTGAAGCTTTCTTT. This codes for CASSQNPGRSNTEAFF. The chain uses TRBV4-1 and TRBJ1-1; weak D call: TRBD1 (5 bases). Germline V gene lookup returns CDR1 MGHRA and CDR2 YSYEKL. V gave up 2 bases and J gave up 1 base, with 14 bases separating them. This CDR3 is 16 amino acids long.